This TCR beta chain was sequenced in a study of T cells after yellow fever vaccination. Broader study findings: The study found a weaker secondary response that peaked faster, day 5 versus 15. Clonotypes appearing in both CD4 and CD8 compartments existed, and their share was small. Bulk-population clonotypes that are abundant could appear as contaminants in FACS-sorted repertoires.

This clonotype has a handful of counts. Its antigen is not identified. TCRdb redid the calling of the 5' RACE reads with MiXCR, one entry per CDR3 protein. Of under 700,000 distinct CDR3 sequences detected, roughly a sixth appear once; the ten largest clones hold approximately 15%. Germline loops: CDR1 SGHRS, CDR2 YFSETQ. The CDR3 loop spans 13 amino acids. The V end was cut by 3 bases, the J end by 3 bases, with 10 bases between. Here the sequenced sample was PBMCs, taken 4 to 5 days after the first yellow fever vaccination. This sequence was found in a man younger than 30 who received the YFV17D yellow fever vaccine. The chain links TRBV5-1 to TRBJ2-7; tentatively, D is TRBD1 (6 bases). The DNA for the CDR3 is TGCGCCAGCAGCTACGTACAGGGCTACGAGCAGTACTTC. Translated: CASSYVQGYEQYF.